The rows below give T cell receptor beta chains drawn from one sample of a study of OX40 agonist ivuxolimab in advanced cancers. Method: immunoSEQ multiplex PCR; TCRdb's copy keeps in-frame clones and lacks some. Here the sample spans tens of thousands of clones, about 87% being singletons. Here the sequenced sample was CD4+ or CD8+ T cells sorted from blood, taken in a trial of the OX40 agonist ivuxolimab. These TCRs come from an adult with an advanced solid tumor such as melanoma, head and neck, liver or kidney cancer. CDR3s include the opening cysteine and the closing phenylalanine or tryptophan. Fields, in order: clone size, CDR3 length, D gene, J gene, V gene, CDR3 DNA, CDR3 protein. The D gene is left open where the match is weak. Rows may omit the clone size; those that give it use once, few, many or a size class.

-,14,-,TRBJ2-4,TRBV6-5,TGTGCCAGCATTGGGGGGTTTGGCAAAAACATTCAGTACTTC,CASIGGFGKNIQYF
-,11,-,TRBJ2-3,TRBV5-1,TGCGCCAGCAGCCTCACAGATACGCAGTATTTT,CASSLTDTQYF
few,15,-,TRBJ2-7,TRBV5-1,TGCGCCAGCAGCTTGGCGTCTAGCTCAACGGGGGAGCAGTACTTC,CASSLASSSTGEQYF
-,14,-,TRBJ1-5,TRBV5-5,TGTGCCAGCAGCTTGGAAGGGGGCAATCAGCCCCAGCATTTT,CASSLEGGNQPQHF
-,12,-,TRBJ2-4,TRBV23-1,TGCGCCAGCAGTCAAGCCCTGCACATTCAGTACTTC,CASSQALHIQYF
-,14,-,TRBJ1-3,TRBV13,TGTGCCATCTCGGTCCGGGGTTCCAGCAACACCATATATTTT,CAISVRGSSNTIYF
-,16,-,TRBJ2-3,TRBV4-1,TGCGCCAGCACACCTTTCAAACTCGGTGGCACAGATACGCAGTATTTT,CASTPFKLGGTDTQYF
-,18,TRBD2,TRBJ2-3,TRBV4-2,TGTGCCAGCAGCCAAGATCTATGGGCTAGCGGATACACAGATACGCAGTATTTT,CASSQDLWASGYTDTQYF
-,15,TRBD2,TRBJ2-1,TRBV29-1,TGCAGCGTTGGTAGCGGGAGTACCCGATACAATGAGCAGTTCTTC,CSVGSGSTRYNEQFF
-,16,TRBD1,TRBJ2-1,TRBV28,TGTGCCAGCAGTTTACCGGGACAGAGCTCCTACAATGAGCAGTTCTTC,CASSLPGQSSYNEQFF
-,18,TRBD2,TRBJ2-1,TRBV10-3,TGTGCCATCAGTGAAAAGCCTTTGGGACTAGCGGGGGGGAATGAGCAGTTCTTC,CAISEKPLGLAGGNEQFF
-,15,TRBD1,TRBJ1-2,TRBV7-9,TGTGCCAGCAGCCCAAGGACAGGGGTTAACTATGGCTACACCTTC,CASSPRTGVNYGYTF
-,15,TRBD1,TRBJ1-2,TRBV5-1,TGCGCCAGCAGCAGCGGGACAGGGGGGTTGTATGGCTACACCTTC,CASSSGTGGLYGYTF
-,13,TRBD1,TRBJ1-1,TRBV5-1,TGCGCCAGCAGCATACAGGGGCCCACTGAAGCTTTCTTT,CASSIQGPTEAFF
-,16,-,TRBJ2-3,TRBV11-2,TGTGCCAGCAGCTTTGGTTGGCGGACCGGGGCAGATACGCAGTATTTT,CASSFGWRTGADTQYF
-,14,TRBD2,TRBJ2-5,TRBV6-5,TGTGCCAGCAGTTGGGGACTAGCACAAGAGACCCAGTACTTC,CASSWGLAQETQYF
-,15,-,TRBJ1-4,TRBV6-5,TGTGCCAGCAGTTTTGGGATTACAACTAATGAAAAACTGTTTTTT,CASSFGITTNEKLFF
-,13,-,TRBJ2-7,TRBV11-3,TGCGCCAGCAGCCAAGTCCCCGGCTACGAGCAGTACTTC,CASSQVPGYEQYF
-,14,-,TRBJ1-2,TRBV5-1,TGCGCCAGCAGCTTGGAAAGCCCGGTCTATGGCTACACCTTC,CASSLESPVYGYTF
-,14,TRBD2,TRBJ2-1,TRBV29-1,TGCAGCGTTGAAAGGGCGGGAGCCTACAATGAGCAGTTCTTC,CSVERAGAYNEQFF
-,13,-,TRBJ1-2,TRBV6-1,TGTGCCAGCAGTGCCGCCGCTAACTATGGCTACACCTTC,CASSAAANYGYTF
-,15,TRBD2,TRBJ2-7,TRBV7-2,TGTGCCAGCAGCTTAGGGACTAGCGGAAACTACGAGCAGTACTTC,CASSLGTSGNYEQYF
once,12,-,TRBJ1-6,TRBV28,TGTGTCACCATGGGGGGCCGGTCACCCCTCCACTTT,CVTMGGRSPLHF
-,16,TRBD1,TRBJ1-5,TRBV5-5,TGTGCCAGCAGCTTGGACGACAGGGGGGGCAATCAGCCCCAGCATTTT,CASSLDDRGGNQPQHF
-,15,-,TRBJ2-5,TRBV5-4,TGTGCCAGCAGACTTACTATCGGGAGTTGGGAGACCCAGTACTTC,CASRLTIGSWETQYF
-,13,TRBD1,TRBJ1-2,TRBV30,TGTGCCTGGAGCCAGGGGGAAGACTATGGCTACACCTTC,CAWSQGEDYGYTF
-,15,-,TRBJ1-5,TRBV27,TGTGCCAGCAGTCCGAACAGGGTTGGCAATCAGCCCCAGCATTTT,CASSPNRVGNQPQHF
-,16,-,TRBJ1-5,TRBV28,TGTGCCAGCAGTCTAAGGTGGAGGGGCCGGGATCAGCCCCAGCATTTT,CASSLRWRGRDQPQHF
-,15,-,TRBJ1-1,TRBV7-9,TGTGCCAGCAGCTTACTGGGGGGCTCTGCGGCTGAAGCTTTCTTT,CASSLLGGSAAEAFF
once,17,TRBD1,TRBJ1-6,TRBV19,TGTGCCAGTAGTATCCCGGACAGGGGGCGGGCCCGGTCACCCCTCCACTTT,CASSIPDRGRARSPLHF
-,15,-,TRBJ2-2,TRBV11-2,TGTGCCAGCAGCTTAGGGGGCTCGAACACCGGGGAGCTGTTTTTT,CASSLGGSNTGELFF
-,15,TRBD2,TRBJ2-2,TRBV7-6,TGTGCCAGCAGCTTACCTAGCGGAGGCGCTGGGGAGCTGTTTTTT,CASSLPSGGAGELFF
-,23,TRBD2,TRBJ2-3,TRBV19,TGTGCCAGTAGTATAGGAGCGTCGGCGGGAGCGCCCGGGAAGTTGAGGCTCACAGATACGCAGTATTTT,CASSIGASAGAPGKLRLTDTQYF